One T cell receptor beta chain is described in this entry. Its antigen is as yet unknown. The sample belongs to a study of T cell responses to AZD1222 COVID-19 vaccine. CDR3 length equals 18 residues. Germline lookup yields CDR1 WNHNN and CDR2 SYGVQD (reference sequence). The ends lost 0 bases at V and 0 bases at J; junction bases unmatched: 10. TCRdb's copy holds only in-frame clones and misses some; the assay was immunoSEQ multiplex PCR. The repertoire holds roughly 140,000 clones, with around 89% as singletons. Study-wide points: The sample set comprised mostly white British donors with more females, and clonal diversity was possibly underestimated. Only 5 or 6 AZD1222 recipients were seropositive at baseline. Regions 160-218 and 743-854 dominated among vaccine-associated CD4 TCRs spanning spike.

This clonotype was sampled from an adult in good health. The source was peripheral blood, collected on day 0 of AZD1222 vaccination. The chain is built from TRBV10-1 and TRBJ1-1, with TRBD1 matching over 7 bases. For the CDR3, the DNA is TGCGCCAGCAGTGAGTCGACAGGGAACAGGTTGATGAACACTGAAGCTTTCTTT. It yields the protein CASSESTGNRLMNTEAFF.